This TCR beta chain was sequenced for a study of healthy donors' naive CD4 and CD8 T cells. Regarding this clonotype: Its antigen remains unidentified.

Regarding the study as a whole: CDR3 charge plus V and J genes appeared to account for approximately 13% of CD4/CD8 variance. Naive CD4+ and CD8+ cells reportedly differed in usage of most V and J genes. Negatively charged CDR3s marked CD8+ lineage; positively charged CDR3s marked CD4+ lineage.

Each TCR library used around 0.5 ug of total RNA and a linear amplification protocol. MiXCR, run by TCRdb on the reads, gives a single entry per CDR3 protein. The sample records approximately 180,000 distinct CDR3 sequences, about four fifths being singletons. What was sequenced was naive CD4+ and CD8+ T cells sorted from blood, pooled from several donors. The sequence was collected from a pool of human donors in good health; the sample pools cells from several healthy donors.

The CDR3 coding sequence is TGTGCCAGCAGTCGGGACTTTAGCTCCTACGAGCAGTACTTC. Translated, it gives CASSRDFSSYEQYF. The chain combines TRBV6-6 with TRBJ2-7, with D possibly being TRBD2 (6 bases). The CDR3 is 14 residues long. Germline-derived CDR1 and CDR2 are MNHNY and SVGAGI (reference sequence). V was shortened by 5 bases and J by 0 bases, with 11 bases between the two germline ends.